The T cell receptor (beta chain) under discussion was sequenced for a study of cytotoxic CD8 clonotypes in ibrutinib-treated CLL. The data were produced by immunoSEQ multiplex PCR, yet TCRdb's version contains in-frame clones alone and is incomplete. There are approximately 57,000 clones in the sample; 50% to 70% occur only once, and around 21% lies in the top ten. The V end lost 2 bases, the J end lost 1 base, and 8 bases lay between the germline ends. The V gene's germline CDR1 is KGHSH and CDR2 LQKENI. The CDR3 loop spans 14 amino acids. This TCR derives from a human donor with chronic lymphocytic leukemia. This chain joins TRBV18 and TRBJ2-5, with D possibly matching TRBD1 (5 bases). Sample: PBMCs, taken after 24 months of ibrutinib treatment. The CDR3 protein is CASSPTGTQETQYF. As DNA, the CDR3 is TGTGCCAGCTCACCAACAGGAACCCAAGAGACCCAGTACTTC.